Included here is one T cell receptor (beta chain) sequence, with context. Antigen: not known. This entry belongs to a study of shared clonotypes between healthy human individuals. Across the study: Plates per donor: three CD4 naive, three CD4 memory, two CD8 naive, one CD8 memory. General study findings and limits: The study drew on few donors, limiting represented genetic and exposure-history diversity.

Germline trimming cut 2 bases from V and 2 bases from J; bases unmatched to any gene: 17. This CDR3 comprises 21 residues. Per the germline V gene, CDR1 is ENHRY and CDR2 is SYGVKD. Among the donors, all were Caucasian adults who lived in Nashville, Tennessee. Only in-frame clones appear in the TCRdb table, and some are missing; sequencing was by immunoSEQ multiplex PCR. Here the sample spans approximately 1.5 million clones, 98% being singletons. The sequence was obtained from a man aged 25 to 40 in good health. Material: naive CD4+ T cells sorted from blood. Subset described: CD45RA+ positively selected. This sequence joins TRBV10-3 and TRBJ2-7, with TRBD2 identical over 14 bases. For the CDR3, the DNA is TGTGCCATCAGTGAGCCCGTGGGGGGACTAGCGGGAGATCAGGCGGCCTACGAGCAGTACTTC. This sequence encodes CAISEPVGGLAGDQAAYEQYF.